A single sample gave rise to the 28 T cell receptor beta chains below, sequenced in a study of CD8+ T cells in alopecia areata. Sequencing used cDNA as its template, made by extracting RNA and reverse transcribing it. Assay: immunoSEQ multiplex PCR; the TCRdb copy retains only in-frame clones and omits some. The sample shows 200,000 or so clones, around 43% of them seen only once. Treatment indicated: oral pan-JAK inhibitor, 5-10 mg twice daily. The material sequenced was CD4+ T cells sorted from blood, taken between weeks 36 and 40, from a patient treated with tofacitinib. The receptor source for this set is a human donor with alopecia areata.

This clone has more than one count but fewer than ten. J is TRBJ2-5 and V is TRBV29-1; the match to TRBD2 covers 7 bases. Germline lookup yields CDR1 SQVTM and CDR2 ANQGSEA. The CDR3 spans 13 residues. V lost 6 bases to trimming and J lost 4 bases; unmatched junction nucleotides: 8. The CDR3 sequence is CSVPGGSVETQYF. The CDR3 bases are TGCAGCGTCCCCGGGGGGAGTGTAGAGACCCAGTACTTC.

This clone was detected only once. The chain joins TRBV9 to TRBJ1-5, with a possible D match to TRBD1 (5 bases). Trimming removed 3 bases at V and 11 bases at J, with 15 bases between. Germline V gene data show CDR1 as SGDLS and CDR2 as YYNGEE. The CDR3 has 13 amino acids. CDR3: CASSAGRDGAQHF. As DNA, the CDR3 is TGTGCCAGCAGCGCCGGACGGGACGGGGCCCAGCATTTT.

V and J are TRBV18 and TRBJ2-2; weak D call: TRBD2 (6 bases). Trimming left V 4 bases short and J 7 bases short, with 10 bases between. Germline V gene lookup returns CDR1 KGHSH and CDR2 LQKENI. This CDR3 has 13 residues. CDR3 coding DNA: TGTGCCAGCTCACTAGCGGTGGACGGGGAGCTGTTTTTT. This translates into CASSLAVDGELFF.

The table lists this clone with a few counts. This chain links TRBV15 with TRBJ2-5, with D possibly being TRBD2 (6 bases). The CDR3 length is 13 residues. The V end was cut by 1 base, the J end by 3 bases, with 6 bases between. From germline, CDR1 is LNHNV and CDR2 YYDKDF (reference sequence). CDR3 coding DNA: TGTGCCACCAGCAGAGGGACTAAAGAGACCCAGTACTTC. Protein sequence: CATSRGTKETQYF. Using reference TRBV15 and TRBJ2-5 for the parts outside the CDR3, the full variable domain is DAMVIQNPRYQVTQFGKPVTLSCSQTLNHNVMYWYQQKSSQAPKLLFHYYDKDFNNEADTPDNFQSRRPNTSFCFLDIRSPGLGDTAMYLCATSRGTKETQYFGPGTRLLVL.

A few counts support this clone. The genes are TRBV6-1 and TRBJ2-3, with D possibly TRBD2 on 5 matching bases. The CDR3 has 13 amino acids. Trimming took off 6 bases at V and 8 bases at J, with 15 bases between the two ends. Germline values: CDR1 MNHNS, CDR2 SASEGT. The CDR3 bases are TGTGCCAGCAGAGAACTTATAGAGGGTACGCAGTATTTT. Translation gives CASRELIEGTQYF.

This clone appeared a few times. The chain employs TRBV7-9 and TRBJ1-5; D is ambiguous. The germline V gene has CDR1 SEHNR and CDR2 FQNEAQ (reference sequence). This CDR3 region has 12 residues. Trimming stripped 4 bases from V and 12 bases from J, with 13 bases between. The CDR3 nucleotides are TGTGCCAGCAGCTACGACCAGGCGAGCCAGCATTTT. Amino acids: CASSYDQASQHF.

This chain joins TRBV5-4 and TRBJ2-3; 9 bases align to TRBD1. CDR1 is SGHNT and CDR2 is YYREEE in the germline V gene (reference sequence). The CDR3 contains 14 residues. The junction had 2 bases not matched to a gene; V was cut back by 5 bases and J by 1 base. The CDR3 spells CASRGQGRTDTQYF. CDR3 DNA: TGTGCCAGCAGGGGACAGGGACGCACAGATACGCAGTATTTT.

The rearrangement uses TRBV5-1 and TRBJ2-3, with a weak D call TRBD2 (6 bases). The germline V gene has CDR1 SGHRS and CDR2 YFSETQ. The CDR3 extends over 12 amino acids. The V end lost 6 bases, the J end lost 3 bases, and 8 bases lay between the germline ends. The CDR3 reads CASIGGTDTQYF. CDR3 coding DNA: TGCGCCAGCATTGGGGGGACAGATACGCAGTATTTT.

This clone was seen at least ten times. V gene TRBV11-2 combines with J gene TRBJ2-5; 9 bases agree with TRBD2. Germline trimming cut 6 bases from V and 4 bases from J; bases unmatched to any gene: 12. Germline V gene lookup returns CDR1 SGHAT and CDR2 FQNNGV. The CDR3 is made up of 16 amino acids. The CDR3 loop is CASSPRGSGSGETQYF. The CDR3 DNA follows: TGTGCCAGCAGTCCCCGGGGTAGCGGGAGTGGAGAGACCCAGTACTTC. Combining the CDR3 with reference TRBV11-2 and TRBJ2-5 gives the whole variable domain EAGVAQSPRYKIIEKRQSVAFWCNPISGHATLYWYQQILGQGPKLLIQFQNNGVVDDSQLPKDRFSAERLKGVDSTLKIQPAKLEDSAVYLCASSPRGSGSGETQYFGPGTRLLVL.

This chain joins TRBV7-2 and TRBJ2-5, with D perhaps TRBD2 (6 bases). CDR3 size: 17 residues. Germline values: CDR1 SGHTA, CDR2 FQGNSA. Trimming removed 1 base from V and 1 base from J, with 16 bases in between. The chain's CDR3 is CASSLGAGGRSQETQYF. CDR3 bases: TGTGCCAGCAGCTTAGGCGCCGGGGGACGGAGCCAAGAGACCCAGTACTTC.

This chain links TRBV6-6 with TRBJ1-5, with TRBD1 matching 8 bases. CDR3 length: 16 residues. J gave up 7 bases and V 2 bases, and 10 bases lay outside the gene matches. Per germline, CDR1 MNHNY and CDR2 SVGAGI (reference sequence). CDR3 sequence reads: CASSYPRTGLEQPQHF. In DNA, the CDR3 is TGTGCCAGCAGTTACCCTCGGACAGGGCTGGAACAGCCCCAGCATTTT.

DNA of the CDR3: TGTGCCAGTAGTATAGTAAGGCAGCGAGCATCTAACTATGGCTACACCTTC. Translated: CASSIVRQRASNYGYTF. This sequence joins TRBV19 and TRBJ1-2; the D is unclear. Deletions cut 1 base from V and 0 bases from J, with 15 bases between. In germline, CDR1 is LNHDA, CDR2 SQIVND (reference sequence). The CDR3 sequence is 17 residues long.

Worth noting for this clone: A read error may produce the germline difference seen at one junction end. V is TRBV4-2 and J is TRBJ2-6; 8 bases match TRBD2. CDR3 length: 16 amino acids. The germline V gene has CDR1 LGHNA and CDR2 YNFKEQ. The CDR3 coding sequence is TGTGCCAGCAGCCCGGGGGGGGAGACTGGGGCCAACGCCCTGACTTTC. Its translation: CASSPGGETGANALTF.

The chain uses TRBV30 and TRBJ1-2; D gene unclear. CDR3 size: 13 residues. V shed 5 bases and J shed 1 base, with 11 bases lying between them. Germline V gene sequence: CDR1 GTSNPN, CDR2 SVGIG (reference sequence). CDR3 amino acids: CAWASNYNYGYTF. CDR3 bases: TGTGCCTGGGCGAGTAATTATAACTATGGCTACACCTTC.

This clone appeared a few times. This sequence joins TRBV10-3 and TRBJ1-1; D is perhaps TRBD1 (5 bases). V was clipped by 11 bases and J by 11 bases, with 18 bases between them. This CDR3 spans 11 amino acids. CDR1 is ENHRY and CDR2 is SYGVKD in the germline V gene. The CDR3 loop reads CAARAQGGAFF. The CDR3 DNA reads TGTGCCGCTCGGGCTCAGGGTGGGGCTTTCTTT.

The rearrangement links TRBV18 to TRBJ2-1, with TRBD2 matching over 7 bases. The trim removed 3 bases at V and 7 bases at J, leaving 6 bases unmatched. Germline lookup yields CDR1 KGHSH and CDR2 LQKENI. This CDR3 spans 14 amino acids. CDR3 sequence: CASSPAGVTNEQFF. The CDR3 region has the DNA TGTGCCAGCTCACCCGCGGGAGTAACTAATGAGCAGTTCTTC. The full variable domain, completed using reference TRBV18 and TRBJ2-1, is NAGVMQNPRHLVRRRGQEARLRCSPMKGHSHVYWYRQLPEEGLKFMVYLQKENIIDESGMPKERFSAEFPKEGPSILRIQQVVRGDSAAYFCASSPAGVTNEQFFGPGTRLTVL.

The chain is built from TRBV6-6 and TRBJ2-7; D not resolved. There are 13 residues in the CDR3. Germline CDR1 and CDR2: MNHNY and SVGAGI (reference sequence). Trimming took off 0 bases at V and 6 bases at J, with 9 bases between the two ends. The CDR3 protein is CASSYSTEVEQYF. The CDR3 nucleotides read TGTGCCAGCAGTTACTCGACGGAAGTCGAGCAGTACTTC.

This rearrangement joins TRBV30 to TRBJ2-3; D remains ambiguous. The CDR3 contains 11 residues. Germline V gene data show CDR1 as GTSNPN and CDR2 as SVGIG (reference sequence). With 2 bases removed from V and 2 bases from J, the gap between germline ends came to 2 bases. The CDR3 here is CAWSSTDTQYF. The CDR3 bases are TGTGCCTGGAGTTCCACAGATACGCAGTATTTT.

This clone has just one count. V and J are TRBV4-3 and TRBJ2-6; D unclear. The CDR3 has 14 amino acids. Germline lookup yields CDR1 LGHNA and CDR2 YSLEER. The germline V and J ends were trimmed by 4 bases and 3 bases, with 7 bases remaining between them. CDR3 in DNA: TGCGCCAGCAGCCCCTCCCTTGGGGCCAACGTCCTGACTTTC. Translating it yields CASSPSLGANVLTF.

This clone was seen a handful of times. The chain links TRBV7-3 to TRBJ2-6; tentatively, D is TRBD2 (5 bases). From germline, CDR1 is SGHTA and CDR2 FQGTGA. V lost 3 bases to trimming and J lost 0 bases, with 9 bases between them. This CDR3 spans 16 amino acids. The CDR3 bases are TGTGCCAGCAGCTTGAGAAGCGGCTCTGGGGCCAACGTCCTGACTTTC. It yields the protein CASSLRSGSGANVLTF.

This clone was recorded a few times. CDR3 DNA sequence: TGCAGCGTACGAGGGCCCCGCTTGGGCGAGCAGTACTTC. Its protein product is CSVRGPRLGEQYF. The V and J genes are TRBV29-1 and TRBJ2-7; possibly TRBD2 for D (5 bases). The length of the CDR3 is 13 residues. Germline-derived CDR1 and CDR2 are SQVTM and ANQGSEA. Trimming pared 6 bases from V and 6 bases from J, leaving 18 bases between.

The J gene is TRBJ2-5, the V gene TRBV9; D may be TRBD2 (5 bases). This CDR3 is 15 amino acids long. V was pared by 2 bases and J by 4 bases, with 15 bases between. Per germline, CDR1 SGDLS and CDR2 YYNGEE. CDR3 loop: CASSVPTLGVETQYF. The CDR3, as DNA: TGTGCCAGCAGCGTCCCGACCTTGGGAGTAGAGACCCAGTACTTC.

This clone was seen at least ten times. This sample includes further DNA sequences coding for the same CDR3. This chain connects TRBV28 to TRBJ2-7, with D maybe TRBD1 (5 bases). Germline values: CDR1 MDHEN, CDR2 SYDVKM. V lost 1 base to trimming and J lost 1 base, with 11 bases between them. This CDR3 is built from 15 residues. CDR3: CASSLSPRASYEQYF. CDR3 in DNA: TGTGCCAGCAGTTTATCGCCCAGGGCGTCCTACGAGCAGTACTTC.

This clone came up a few times. The V gene is TRBV6-6, the J gene TRBJ1-4; D gene unclear. Trimming removed 6 bases from V and 5 bases from J, with 7 bases in between. This CDR3 has 12 amino acids. The germline CDR1 and CDR2 sequences are MNHNY and SVGAGI (reference sequence). CDR3 nucleotides: TGTGCCAGCAGCCTCCAAAATGAAAAACTGTTTTTT. It translates to CASSLQNEKLFF.

The chain uses TRBV5-1 and TRBJ2-7; the match to TRBD1 covers 8 bases. There are 13 residues in the CDR3. Per the germline V gene, CDR1 is SGHRS and CDR2 is YFSETQ. The J segment lost 6 bases and the V segment lost 4 bases, leaving 6 bases of the junction unmatched. As DNA, the CDR3 is TGCGCCAGCAGCGGCGGACAGGGATCCGAGCAGTACTTC. Translating it yields CASSGGQGSEQYF. The whole variable domain, filled in from reference TRBV5-1 and TRBJ2-7, reads KAGVTQTPRYLIKTRGQQVTLSCSPISGHRSVSWYQQTPGQGLQFLFEYFSETQRNKGNFPGRFSGRQFSNSRSEMNVSTLELGDSALYLCASSGGQGSEQYFGPGTRLTVT.

J is TRBJ2-4 and V is TRBV7-2; TRBD1 agrees at 9 bases. The CDR3 runs to 15 residues. V lost 1 base, J lost 7 bases, and 5 bases stayed unmatched. CDR1 SGHTA and CDR2 FQGNSA come from the germline V gene. CDR3 sequence reads: CASSLVDRGWNIQYF. The CDR3 DNA follows: TGTGCCAGCAGCTTAGTTGACAGGGGGTGGAACATTCAGTACTTC.

This clone was counted at least ten times. The chain links TRBV30 to TRBJ1-3; D unresolved. Germline V gene data show CDR1 as GTSNPN and CDR2 as SVGIG (reference sequence). The CDR3 has 15 amino acids. Trimming left V 2 bases short and J 0 bases short, with 11 bases between. CDR3 in DNA: TGTGCCTGGAGTCTCGATATCCGCTCTGGAAACACCATATATTTT. This translates into CAWSLDIRSGNTIYF.

This clone came up a few times. The chain joins TRBV21-1 to TRBJ2-3. TRBV21-1 is noted as a pseudogene. The CDR3 sequence is 15 residues long. CDR3 bases: TGTGCCAGCAAGCTGGGGGGCACCCCCACAGATACGCAGTATTTT. This gives the protein CASKLGGTPTDTQYF.